This T cell receptor (beta chain) was retrieved from a study of T cell responses to AZD1222 COVID-19 vaccine (dated by TCRdb to about 2021). With regard to the full study: Because spike-specific TCR depth and breadth did not differ between the two schedules, AZD1222 recipients who got a second dose at roughly 4 weeks were pooled with those who got a second dose at roughly 12 weeks. A total of 230 to 250 trial participants underwent TCR sequencing, of whom 200 to 220 received two doses of AZD1222 and about 26 received two doses of the MenACWY control vaccine. Trial participants were enrolled by age into subgroups of 18-55, 56-69 and 70-plus years, and around 140, 26 and 57 TCR-sequenced participants, respectively, were included in these subgroups.

CDR1 KGHDR and CDR2 SFDVKD were looked up in the germline V gene. V is shortened by 9 bases, J by 7 bases, and the region joining them spans 12 bases. From cysteine to phenylalanine, the CDR3 is 12 amino acids long. Solely the CDR3 DNA is kept, with 36 bases framed from the first base. According to the study, the label for this sample's time point signals: baseline before first vaccination. The vaccinee samples were drawn from two UK trials, COV001 and COV002, one of which was a single-blind randomized controlled phase 2/3 trial testing AZD1222 (ChAdOx1 nCoV-19) in healthy adults. For TCRbeta chain sequencing, PBMC samples were collected from trial participants at day 0 and at day 28 after the second dose. The paper as a whole reports these results and caveats: Only six AZD1222 recipients were SARS-CoV-2 seropositive at baseline, limiting conclusions about previously exposed vaccinees. Because no samples from the day 14 peak response were available, repertoires could be characterized only after the peak T cell response. Participants were mostly white British, with more females than males. The authors suggested clonal diversity may have been underestimated. The vaccine-associated CD4 TCRs covered the entire spike protein, and the dominant responses fell in regions 160-218 and 743-854. Reportedly, almost half of the unique spike-specific TCRs recognized epitopes lying outside the regions that are mutated in the B.1.351 and B.1.1.7 variants. After two AZD1222 doses, spike-specific TCR breadth and depth were significantly higher than at day 0 and than in MenACWY recipients. The 56-69-year group was small, and its depth increase did not reach significance, likely because of low power.

Comment on this clone: The antigen it recognizes is unknown. No base quality values were provided; no much bigger clone lies one nucleotide off.

The CDR3 regions of human TCRbeta chains were analyzed by immunosequencing. As for the original processing: Repertoire TCRs were matched against a reference library of SARS-CoV-2-specific TCRs generated with the MIRA antigen-specificity platform. Breadth was defined as the fraction of unique TCRs that were SARS-CoV-2-associated, and depth was defined as the fraction of total T cells that were SARS-CoV-2-associated. Using the MIRA data, each spike-specific TCR was assigned both to the spike region to which the TCR was reactive and to a CD4 or CD8 class. Log10-transformed breadth and depth values were compared by one-way ANOVA with Sidak's multiple comparisons tests. Held by TCRdb, this immuneACCESS table contains in-frame sequences only and omits some clones. Under half of the omission traces to an unresolved V gene where checked; the cause of the rest is unknown. V and J calls plus clone size are reproduced from that table; the DNA served to infer D and trimming. The sample table holds over 100,000 clones, of which around nine tenths were seen once. 2.4% of the sample comes from the top ten.

Sequenced here: peripheral blood, sampled on day 0 of AZD1222 vaccination. Here the chain combines TRBV24-1 and TRBJ2-1, with an unclear D gene assignment. The clonotype comes from an adult in good health. The DNA sequence reads TGTGCCACCGACGGAGTAGGGAATGAGCAGTTCTTC. It translates to CATDGVGNEQFF.